This T cell receptor beta chain was profiled in a study of cytomegalovirus exposure and HLA in healthy donors. This clone was counted a single time. Its antigen is undetermined. Study results and limitations: Presence/absence analysis assumed near-uniform sequencing depth across donors. CMV serostatus was the sole immune exposure data available.

This CDR3 has 15 amino acids. CDR1 and CDR2 from the germline V gene are LGHNA and YSLEER. V lost 1 base and J 4 bases, leaving 11 bases between the germline ends. Vbeta (60) and Jbeta (13) primers were used in the PCR. The assay was immunoSEQ multiplex PCR, and TCRdb's table has in-frame clones only and misses some. The sample consists of about 190,000 clones, 65% to 85% of them appearing once. The chain joins TRBV4-3 to TRBJ2-4; TRBD2 might be the D (5 bases). Sequenced: PBMCs. This sequence was found in a man between 18 and 29 years old in good health and CMV-seronegative. The CDR3 region has the DNA TGCGCCAGCAGCCAAGGTTATGGGGAGAAAAACATTCAGTACTTC. It yields the protein CASSQGYGEKNIQYF.